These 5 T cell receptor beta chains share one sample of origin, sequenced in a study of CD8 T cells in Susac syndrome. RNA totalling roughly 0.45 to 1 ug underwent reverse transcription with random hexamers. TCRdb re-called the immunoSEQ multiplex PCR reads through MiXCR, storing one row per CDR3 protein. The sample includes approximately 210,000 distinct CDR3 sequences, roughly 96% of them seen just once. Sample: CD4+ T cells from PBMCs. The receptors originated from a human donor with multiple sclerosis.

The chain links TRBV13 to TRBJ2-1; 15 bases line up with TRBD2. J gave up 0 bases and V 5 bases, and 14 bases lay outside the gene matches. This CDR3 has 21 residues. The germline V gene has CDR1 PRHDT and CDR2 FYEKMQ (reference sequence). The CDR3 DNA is TGTGCCAGCAGCAAGAAACCCGGGACTAGCGGGGGGAGGAGCTCCTACAATGAGCAGTTCTTC. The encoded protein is CASSKKPGTSGGRSSYNEQFF.

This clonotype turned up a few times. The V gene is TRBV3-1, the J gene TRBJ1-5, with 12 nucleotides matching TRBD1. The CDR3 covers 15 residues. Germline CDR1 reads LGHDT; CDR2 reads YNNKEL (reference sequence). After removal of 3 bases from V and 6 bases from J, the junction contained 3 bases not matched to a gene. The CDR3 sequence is CASSQGQGAGQPQHF. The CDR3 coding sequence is TGTGCCAGCAGCCAGGGACAGGGGGCCGGTCAGCCCCAGCATTTT.

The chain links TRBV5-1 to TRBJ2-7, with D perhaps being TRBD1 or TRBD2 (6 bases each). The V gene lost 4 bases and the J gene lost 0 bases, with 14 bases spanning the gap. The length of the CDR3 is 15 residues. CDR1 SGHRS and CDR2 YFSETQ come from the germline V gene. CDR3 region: CASSAGHVGSYEQYF. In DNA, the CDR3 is TGCGCCAGCAGCGCGGGACATGTCGGCTCCTACGAGCAGTACTTC.

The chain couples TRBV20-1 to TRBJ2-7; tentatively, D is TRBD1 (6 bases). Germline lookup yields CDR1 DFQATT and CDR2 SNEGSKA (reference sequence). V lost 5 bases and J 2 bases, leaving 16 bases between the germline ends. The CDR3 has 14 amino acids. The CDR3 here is CSAEHKDRPYEQYF. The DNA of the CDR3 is TGCAGTGCTGAACATAAGGACAGACCCTACGAGCAGTACTTC.

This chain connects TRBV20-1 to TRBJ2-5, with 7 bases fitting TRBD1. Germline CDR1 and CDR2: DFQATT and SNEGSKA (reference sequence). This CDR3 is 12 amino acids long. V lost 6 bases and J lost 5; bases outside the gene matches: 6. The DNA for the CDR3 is TGCAGTGCCCACAGGGGTGGGGAGACCCAGTACTTC. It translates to CSAHRGGETQYF.